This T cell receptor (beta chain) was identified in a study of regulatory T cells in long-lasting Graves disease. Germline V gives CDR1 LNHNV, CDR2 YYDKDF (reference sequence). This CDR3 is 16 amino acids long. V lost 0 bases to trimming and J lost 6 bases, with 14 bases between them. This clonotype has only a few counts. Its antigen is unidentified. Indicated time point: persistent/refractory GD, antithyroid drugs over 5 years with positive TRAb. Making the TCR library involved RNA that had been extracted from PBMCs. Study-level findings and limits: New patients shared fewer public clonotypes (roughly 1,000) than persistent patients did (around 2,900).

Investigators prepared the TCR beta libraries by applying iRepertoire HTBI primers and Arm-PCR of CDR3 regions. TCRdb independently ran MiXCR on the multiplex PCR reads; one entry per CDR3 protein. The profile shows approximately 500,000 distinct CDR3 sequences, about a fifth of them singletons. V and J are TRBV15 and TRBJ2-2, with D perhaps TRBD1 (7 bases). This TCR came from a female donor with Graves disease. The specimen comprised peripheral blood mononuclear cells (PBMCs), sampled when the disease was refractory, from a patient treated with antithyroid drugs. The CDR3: CATSRDRGTVAGELFF. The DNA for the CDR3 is TGTGCCACCAGCAGAGATCGGGGGACAGTGGCCGGGGAGCTGTTTTTT.